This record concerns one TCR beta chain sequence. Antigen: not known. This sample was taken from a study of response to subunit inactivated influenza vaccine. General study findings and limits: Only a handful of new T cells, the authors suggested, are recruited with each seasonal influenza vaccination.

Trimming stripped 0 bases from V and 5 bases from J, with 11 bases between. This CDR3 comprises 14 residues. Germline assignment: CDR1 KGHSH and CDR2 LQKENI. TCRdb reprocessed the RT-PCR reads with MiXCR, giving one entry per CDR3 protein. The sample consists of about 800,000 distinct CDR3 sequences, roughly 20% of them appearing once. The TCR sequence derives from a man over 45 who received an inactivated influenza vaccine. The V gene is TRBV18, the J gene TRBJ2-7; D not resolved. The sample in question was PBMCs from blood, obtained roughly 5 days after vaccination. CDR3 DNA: TGTGCCAGCTCACCACCGTCCGAAAGACACGAGCAGTACTTC. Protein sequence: CASSPPSERHEQYF.